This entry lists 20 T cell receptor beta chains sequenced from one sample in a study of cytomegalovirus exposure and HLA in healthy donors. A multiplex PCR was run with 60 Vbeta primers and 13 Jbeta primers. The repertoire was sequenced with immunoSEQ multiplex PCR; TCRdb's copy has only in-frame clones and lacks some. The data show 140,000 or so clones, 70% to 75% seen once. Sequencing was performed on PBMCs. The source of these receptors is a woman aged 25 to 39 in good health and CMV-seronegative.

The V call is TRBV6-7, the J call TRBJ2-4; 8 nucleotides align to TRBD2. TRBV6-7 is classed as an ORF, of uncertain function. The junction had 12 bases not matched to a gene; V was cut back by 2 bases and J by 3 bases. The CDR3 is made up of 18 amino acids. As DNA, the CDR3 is TGTGCCAGCAGTTACAACTGGCGGGGGGTCCCCTACAAAAACATTCAGTACTTC. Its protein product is CASSYNWRGVPYKNIQYF.

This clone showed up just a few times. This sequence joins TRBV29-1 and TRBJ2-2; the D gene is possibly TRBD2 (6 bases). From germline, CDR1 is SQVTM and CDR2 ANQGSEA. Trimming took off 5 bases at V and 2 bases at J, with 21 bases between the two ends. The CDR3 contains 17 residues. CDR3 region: CSVFSSSSVINTGELFF. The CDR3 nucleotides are TGCAGCGTTTTCAGCTCCTCTAGCGTAATAAACACCGGGGAGCTGTTTTTT.

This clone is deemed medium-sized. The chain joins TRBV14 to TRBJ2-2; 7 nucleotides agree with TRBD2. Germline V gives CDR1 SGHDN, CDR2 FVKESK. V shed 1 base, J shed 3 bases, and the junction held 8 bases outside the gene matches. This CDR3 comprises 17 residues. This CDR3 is CASSQAASGTYTGELFF. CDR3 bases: TGTGCCAGCAGCCAAGCCGCTAGCGGAACCTACACCGGGGAGCTGTTTTTT.

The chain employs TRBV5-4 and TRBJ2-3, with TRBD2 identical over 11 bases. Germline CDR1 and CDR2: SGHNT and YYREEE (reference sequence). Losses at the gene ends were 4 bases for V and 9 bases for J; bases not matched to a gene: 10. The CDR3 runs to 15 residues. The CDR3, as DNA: TGTGCCAGCAGCATGCCTAGCGGGGGGAGGGAGACGCAGTATTTT. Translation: CASSMPSGGRETQYF.

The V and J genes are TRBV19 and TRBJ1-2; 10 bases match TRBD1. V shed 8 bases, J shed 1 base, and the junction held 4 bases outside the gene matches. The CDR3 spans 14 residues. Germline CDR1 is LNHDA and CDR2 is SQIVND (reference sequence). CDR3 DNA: TGTGCCAGTTCGGGACAGGGGAATAACTATGGCTACACCTTC. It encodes CASSGQGNNYGYTF.

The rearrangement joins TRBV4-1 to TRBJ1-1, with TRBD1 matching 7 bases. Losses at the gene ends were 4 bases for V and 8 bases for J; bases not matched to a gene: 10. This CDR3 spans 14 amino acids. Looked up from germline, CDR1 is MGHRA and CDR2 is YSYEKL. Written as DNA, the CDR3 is TGCGCCAGCAGCCGGCTACAGGGGAACGGGGAAGCTTTCTTT. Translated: CASSRLQGNGEAFF.

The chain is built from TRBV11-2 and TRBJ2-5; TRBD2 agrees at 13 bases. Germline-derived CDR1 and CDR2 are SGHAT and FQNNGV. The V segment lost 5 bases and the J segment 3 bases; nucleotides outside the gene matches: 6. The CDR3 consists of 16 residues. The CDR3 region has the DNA TGTGCCAGCAGCGTAACTAGCGGGAGGGCCAAAGAGACCCAGTACTTC. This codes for CASSVTSGRAKETQYF.

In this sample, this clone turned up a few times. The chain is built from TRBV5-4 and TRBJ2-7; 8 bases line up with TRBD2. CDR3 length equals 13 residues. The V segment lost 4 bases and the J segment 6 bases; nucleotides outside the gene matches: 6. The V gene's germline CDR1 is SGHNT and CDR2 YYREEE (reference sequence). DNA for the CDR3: TGTGCCAGCAGCGTCCTAGCGGGCGGCGAGCAGTACTTC. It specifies CASSVLAGGEQYF.

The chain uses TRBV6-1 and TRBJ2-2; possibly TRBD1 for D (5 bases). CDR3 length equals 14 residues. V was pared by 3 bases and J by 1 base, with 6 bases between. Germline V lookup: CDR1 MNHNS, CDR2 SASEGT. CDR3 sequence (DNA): TGTGCCAGCAGTGAGCAGGGGAACACCGGGGAGCTGTTTTTT. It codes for CASSEQGNTGELFF.

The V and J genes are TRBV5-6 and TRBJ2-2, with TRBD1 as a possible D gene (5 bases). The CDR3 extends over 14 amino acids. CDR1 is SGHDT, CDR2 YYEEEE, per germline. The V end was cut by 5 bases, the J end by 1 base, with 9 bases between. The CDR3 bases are TGTGCCAGCAGTTATGGACAGAACACCGGGGAGCTGTTTTTT. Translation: CASSYGQNTGELFF.

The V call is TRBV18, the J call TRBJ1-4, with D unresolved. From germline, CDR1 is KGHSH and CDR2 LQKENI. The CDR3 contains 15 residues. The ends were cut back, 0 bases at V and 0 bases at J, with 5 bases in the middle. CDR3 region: CASSPPGTTNEKLFF. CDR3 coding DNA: TGTGCCAGCTCACCACCCGGGACAACTAATGAAAAACTGTTTTTT.

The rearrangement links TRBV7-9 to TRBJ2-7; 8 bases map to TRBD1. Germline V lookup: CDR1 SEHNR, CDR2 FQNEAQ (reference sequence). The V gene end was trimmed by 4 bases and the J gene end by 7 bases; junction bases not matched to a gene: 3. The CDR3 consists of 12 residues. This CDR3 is CASSWTGREQYV. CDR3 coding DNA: TGTGCCAGCAGCTGGACAGGGCGGGAGCAGTACGTC.

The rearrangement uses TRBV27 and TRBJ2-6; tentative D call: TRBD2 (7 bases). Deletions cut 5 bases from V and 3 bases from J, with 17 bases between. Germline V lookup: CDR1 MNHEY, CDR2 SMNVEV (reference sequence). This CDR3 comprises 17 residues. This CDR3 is CASSPLGGRYGANVLTF. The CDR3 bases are TGTGCCAGCAGTCCTTTGGGGGGGCGATATGGGGCCAACGTCCTGACTTTC.

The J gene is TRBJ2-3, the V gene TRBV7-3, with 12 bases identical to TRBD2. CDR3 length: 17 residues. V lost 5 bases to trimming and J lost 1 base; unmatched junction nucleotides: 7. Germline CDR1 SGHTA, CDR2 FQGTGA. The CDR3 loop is CASSRTSGGTRTDTQYF. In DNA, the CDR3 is TGTGCCAGCAGCCGAACTAGCGGGGGGACCCGCACAGATACGCAGTATTTT.

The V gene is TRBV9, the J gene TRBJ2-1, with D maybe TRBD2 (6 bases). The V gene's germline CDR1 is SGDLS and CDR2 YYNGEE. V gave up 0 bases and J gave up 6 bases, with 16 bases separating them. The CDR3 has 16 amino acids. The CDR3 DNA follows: TGTGCCAGCAGCGTAGCTGTACGTTCGGAGGGCAATGAGCAGTTCTTC. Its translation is CASSVAVRSEGNEQFF.

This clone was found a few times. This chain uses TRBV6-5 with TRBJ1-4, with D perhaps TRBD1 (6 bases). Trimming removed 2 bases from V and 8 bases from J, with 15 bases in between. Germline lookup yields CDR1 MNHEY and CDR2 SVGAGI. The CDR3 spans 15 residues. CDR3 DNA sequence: TGTGCCAGCAGTTACCTCGCGGGGGGGCAAGAAAAACTGTTTTTT. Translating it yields CASSYLAGGQEKLFF.

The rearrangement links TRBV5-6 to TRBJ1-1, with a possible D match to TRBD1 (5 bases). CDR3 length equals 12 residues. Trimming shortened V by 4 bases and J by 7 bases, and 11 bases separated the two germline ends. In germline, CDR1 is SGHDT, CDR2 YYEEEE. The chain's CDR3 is CASSRGGVEAFF. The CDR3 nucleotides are TGTGCCAGCAGCCGTGGAGGGGTTGAAGCTTTCTTT.

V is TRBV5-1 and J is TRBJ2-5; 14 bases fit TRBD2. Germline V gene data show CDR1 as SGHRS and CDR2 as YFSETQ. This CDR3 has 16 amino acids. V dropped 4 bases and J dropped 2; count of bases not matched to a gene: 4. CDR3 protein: CASSPGLAGGQETQYF. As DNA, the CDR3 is TGCGCCAGCAGCCCCGGACTAGCGGGAGGTCAAGAGACCCAGTACTTC.

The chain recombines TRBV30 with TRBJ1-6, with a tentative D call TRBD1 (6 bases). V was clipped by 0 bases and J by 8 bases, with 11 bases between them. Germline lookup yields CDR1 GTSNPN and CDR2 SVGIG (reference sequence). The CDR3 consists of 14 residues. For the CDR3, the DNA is TGTGCCTGGAGTGTTCACAGGGAAGATTCACCCCTCCACTTT. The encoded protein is CAWSVHREDSPLHF.

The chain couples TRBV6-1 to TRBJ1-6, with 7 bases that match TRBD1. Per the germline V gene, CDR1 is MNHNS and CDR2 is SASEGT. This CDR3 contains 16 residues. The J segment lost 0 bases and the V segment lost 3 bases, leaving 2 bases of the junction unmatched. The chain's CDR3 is CASSETGSSYNSPLHF. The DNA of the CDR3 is TGTGCCAGCAGTGAGACAGGGAGCTCCTATAATTCACCCCTCCACTTT.